Here is one T cell receptor beta chain with its context. Its cognate antigen is unknown. The conserved phenylalanine or tryptophan is not found at the CDR3 terminus, so this likely reflects a read error. The CDR3 extends over 17 amino acids. Germline assignment: CDR1 SGHRS and CDR2 YFSETQ. Trimming took off 2 bases at V and 1 base at J, with 13 bases between the two ends. These data belong to a study of breast tumors, draining lymph nodes, adjacent tissues. General observations from the study: Tumor and nontumor repertoires were significantly more similar in luminal-like than in basal-like breast cancer. Data fit most tumor T cells coming from lymph node, expanding in tumor. Data only fit, rather than demonstrated, lymph node origin of most tumor T cells.

The lymph nodes were axillary draining lymph nodes from breast cancer patients. TCRdb reprocessed the multiplex PCR reads with MiXCR, giving one entry per CDR3 protein. The sample consists of about 140,000 distinct CDR3 sequences, 30% to 35% of them appearing once. This receptor was identified in a female donor with breast cancer. Some clones in this sample may be carry-over from other donors' samples. Sequencing was performed on axillary lymph node tissue. This chain links TRBV5-1 with TRBJ1-6; a possible D gene is TRBD1 (6 bases). CDR3 sequence (DNA): TGCGCCAGCAGCTTAGGGGGTGGGGGATCCTATAATTCACCCCTCCACGTT. This gives the protein CASSLGGGGSYNSPLHV.